This T cell receptor beta chain comes out of a study of OX40 agonist ivuxolimab in advanced cancers. Across the study: Checkpoint inhibitors had been given previously to approximately 41% of patients. Study observations and caveats: In the 0.1 to 3.0 mg/kg range, CD4+ and CD8+ blood T cells had expanded clonally by week 6.

It was autoimmune disease history or systemic immunosuppression that excluded patients. Assay used: immunoSEQ multiplex PCR; TCRdb lists only in-frame clones, some missing. Among tens of thousands of clones listed, 70% to 90% were seen once. Comments on this clone: Its specificity is unknown.

Trimming shortened V by 1 base and J by 0 bases, and 10 bases separated the two germline ends. Germline assignment: CDR1 SGHTA and CDR2 FQGNSA. The CDR3 is 15 residues long. Specimen: CD4+ or CD8+ T cells sorted from blood, collected in a trial of the OX40 agonist ivuxolimab. The chain recombines TRBV7-2 with TRBJ2-7, with D unclear. This TCR came from an adult with an advanced solid tumor such as melanoma, head and neck, liver or kidney cancer. The CDR3 coding sequence is TGTGCCAGCAGCTTAGACCGTTGGAACTCCTACGAGCAGTACTTC. This encodes CASSLDRWNSYEQYF.